Listed here is a single T cell receptor (beta chain). What it recognizes is unknown. Before sequencing, viral peptide pools were used by the ViraFEST assay to expand antigen-specific CD4+ T cells. Investigators separated out CD4+ T cells once around nine days of culture had passed. They grew roughly 2 million PBMC in each well, adding 7.5 to 10 IU/ml IL-2 and about 9.5 ug/ml peptides. Libraries were prepared by immunoSEQ multiplex PCR; TCRdb keeps only in-frame clonotypes and omits some of them. The data show about 79,000 clones, 74% seen once. The junction had 8 bases not matched to a gene; V was cut back by 4 bases and J by 4 bases. This CDR3 spans 15 amino acids. Germline CDR1 reads SGHRS; CDR2 reads YFSETQ. The data are from a study of vaccination effects on CD4 cells after COVID-19. Study-wide points: Infection- and vaccine-induced clones contracted markedly late after vaccination.

The chain carries TRBV5-1 and TRBJ2-3, with TRBD2 matching over 8 bases. The input for sequencing was CD4+ T cells from PBMCs cultured with HCoV-229E spike peptides, taken before COVID-19 vaccination. The sequence came from a human donor who received a COVID-19 vaccine. Here the CDR3 DNA reads TGCGCCAGCAGCCCCACGGGGGGGGCCCCAGATACGCAGTATTTT. Protein product: CASSPTGGAPDTQYF.